These 14 T cell receptor beta chains were sequenced from one sample in a study of cytomegalovirus exposure and HLA in healthy donors. Primers for the PCR totalled 60 Vbeta and 13 Jbeta. The repertoire was sequenced with immunoSEQ multiplex PCR; TCRdb's copy has only in-frame clones and lacks some. The table has under 200,000 clones, about four fifths seen once. Sequencing used PBMCs. Receptors originate from a woman in her late teens or twenties in good health and CMV-seronegative.

The chain joins TRBV7-6 to TRBJ2-2; tentative D call: TRBD2 (6 bases). Germline-derived CDR1 and CDR2 are SGHVS and FNYEAQ. Trimming removed 7 bases from V and 2 bases from J, with 11 bases in between. The CDR3 is 14 amino acids. CDR3 in DNA: TGTGCCAGCACGCGGGGACTCAACACCGGGGAGCTGTTTTTT. As protein: CASTRGLNTGELFF.

J is TRBJ1-5 and V is TRBV28, with 9 bases aligning to TRBD1. V shed 6 bases and J 3 bases; nucleotides not matched to a gene: 3. The CDR3 sequence is 14 residues long. Germline V gives CDR1 MDHEN, CDR2 SYDVKM. The CDR3 nucleotides are TGTGCCAGCAGGCGGACAGGGGTCAATCAGCCCCAGCATTTT. Translating gives CASRRTGVNQPQHF.

Written as DNA, the CDR3 is TGCGCCAGCAGCCCGGGACAGACGAGCTCCTACAATGAGCAGTTCTTC. Protein sequence: CASSPGQTSSYNEQFF. This rearrangement joins TRBV4-3 to TRBJ2-1, with 7 bases fitting TRBD1. The germline gives CDR1 LGHNA, CDR2 YSLEER. The junction had 6 bases not matched to a gene; V was cut back by 4 bases and J by 0 bases. CDR3 length: 16 amino acids.

The genes are TRBV7-8 and TRBJ2-7; TRBD1 matches 8 bases. There are 15 residues in the CDR3. CDR1 SGHVS and CDR2 FQNEAQ come from the germline V gene. The V gene end was trimmed by 5 bases and the J gene end by 4 bases; junction bases not matched to a gene: 10. CDR3 in amino acids: CASSPDRGEPYEQYF. The CDR3 coding sequence is TGTGCCAGCAGCCCAGACAGGGGCGAGCCTTACGAGCAGTACTTC.

V gene TRBV27 combines with J gene TRBJ1-3; TRBD1 agrees at 7 bases. Germline-derived CDR1 and CDR2 are MNHEY and SMNVEV (reference sequence). The CDR3 loop spans 14 amino acids. Germline trimming cut 6 bases from V and 2 bases from J; bases unmatched to any gene: 4. CDR3 bases: TGTGCCAGCAGCATGACAGGGACTGGAAACACCATATATTTT. It codes for CASSMTGTGNTIYF.

This sequence joins TRBV11-2 and TRBJ2-5, with 7 bases that match TRBD1. Germline values: CDR1 SGHAT, CDR2 FQNNGV. After removal of 7 bases from V and 4 bases from J, the junction contained 6 bases not matched to a gene. The CDR3 loop spans 13 amino acids. The CDR3 DNA is TGTGCCAGCACTCAGGGGGACGGAGAGACCCAGTACTTC. Translated, it gives CASTQGDGETQYF.

This chain uses TRBV19 with TRBJ2-3, with 9 bases matching TRBD2. The CDR3 spans 16 residues. V shed 3 bases and J 3 bases; nucleotides not matched to a gene: 7. Germline CDR1 and CDR2: LNHDA and SQIVND (reference sequence). The CDR3 region is CASSMGTSPATDTQYF. CDR3 DNA: TGTGCCAGTAGTATGGGGACTAGCCCAGCTACAGATACGCAGTATTTT. Based on the CDR3 plus reference TRBV19 and TRBJ2-3, the full variable domain is DGGITQSPKYLFRKEGQNVTLSCEQNLNHDAMYWYRQDPGQGLRLIYYSQIVNDFQKGDIAEGYSVSREKKESFPLTVTSAQKNPTAFYLCASSMGTSPATDTQYFGPGTRLTVL.

This clone was picked up a small number of times. The chain is built from TRBV7-6 and TRBJ1-4; D is perhaps TRBD1 (5 bases). Germline CDR1 reads SGHVS; CDR2 reads FNYEAQ. V was pared by 0 bases and J by 1 base, with 6 bases between. This CDR3 comprises 15 residues. This CDR3 is CASSLAGLTNEKLFF. In nucleotides, the CDR3 is TGTGCCAGCAGCTTAGCGGGGCTAACTAATGAAAAACTGTTTTTT.

This clone was recorded a few times. The CDR3 DNA reads TGTGCCAGCAGCCCCCGGACTAGCCGAAACACCGGGGAGCTGTTTTTT. Translation gives CASSPRTSRNTGELFF. J is TRBJ2-2 and V is TRBV7-7; the match to TRBD2 covers 8 bases. With 5 bases clipped from V and 2 bases from J, the junction kept 7 bases outside the gene matches. Germline CDR1 reads SSHAT; CDR2 reads FNYEAQ (reference sequence). The CDR3 runs to 16 residues.

V gene TRBV5-4 combines with J gene TRBJ1-2, with D perhaps TRBD1 (5 bases). Looked up from germline, CDR1 is SGHNT and CDR2 is YYREEE (reference sequence). The CDR3 is made up of 15 amino acids. With 0 bases removed from V and 3 bases from J, the gap between germline ends came to 12 bases. As DNA, the CDR3 is TGTGCCAGCAGCTTGGCGGCCAGGGTCGACTATGGCTACACCTTC. Protein: CASSLAARVDYGYTF.

The CDR3 region is CASSNLNSYEQYF. CDR3 DNA sequence: TGTGCCAGCAGTAATCTTAACTCCTACGAGCAGTACTTC. This chain joins TRBV28 and TRBJ2-7, with D unclear. V was trimmed by 5 bases and J by 0 bases, leaving 8 bases between them. This CDR3 region has 13 residues. The germline CDR1 and CDR2 sequences are MDHEN and SYDVKM.

The V call is TRBV6-5, the J call TRBJ1-2; the D gene is possibly TRBD1 (5 bases). V was clipped by 5 bases and J by 0 bases, with 13 bases between them. In germline, CDR1 is MNHEY, CDR2 SVGAGI. The CDR3 consists of 15 residues. The CDR3 protein is CASSPYRLSNYGYTF. CDR3 DNA sequence: TGTGCCAGCAGTCCCTACAGGCTCTCTAACTATGGCTACACCTTC.

This sequence joins TRBV4-2 and TRBJ2-1; D uncertain. The V gene's germline CDR1 is LGHNA and CDR2 YNFKEQ. This CDR3 region has 16 residues. V gave up 1 base and J gave up 0 bases, with 10 bases separating them. CDR3 coding DNA: TGTGCCAGCAGCCAAGGTCGGGTTAGCTCCTACAATGAGCAGTTCTTC. Translated: CASSQGRVSSYNEQFF.

The V call is TRBV4-1, the J call TRBJ1-2; weak D call: TRBD1 (6 bases). The CDR3 spans 18 residues. V was shortened by 2 bases and J by 2 bases, with 21 bases between the two germline ends. Germline V gene data show CDR1 as MGHRA and CDR2 as YSYEKL. The CDR3 loop reads CASSQIIPRGGHNYGYTF. CDR3 in DNA: TGCGCCAGCAGCCAAATTATTCCACGCGGGGGGCACAACTATGGCTACACCTTC.